This TCR beta chain was recovered during a study of Ad26.COV2.S vaccination and SARS-CoV-2 variants. The wider study: Ad26.COV2.S arm of COV1001 included the donor.

The method was immunoSEQ multiplex PCR; TCRdb's version includes in-frame clones alone and lacks a portion of them. Of approximately 410,000 clones listed, around 92% are singletons. Treatment specified: around 19 received Ad26.COV2.S at low or high dose, single or two shots; several received placebo; per-sample allocation not given. It was on day 63 after the first vaccine or placebo injection that samples were taken. This CDR3 has 16 residues. Trimming pared 1 base from V and 0 bases from J, leaving 12 bases between. The germline CDR1 and CDR2 sequences are SGDLS and YYNGEE. This TCR was recovered from a person aged 18-60 years who received the Ad26.COV2.S COVID-19 vaccine or a placebo. The sequences come from peripheral blood, collected in a trial of Ad26.COV2.S vaccine versus placebo. The chain combines TRBV9 with TRBJ2-3, with D possibly being TRBD2 (6 bases). This CDR3 reads CASSVYGGVSTDTQYF. CDR3 nucleotides: TGTGCCAGCAGCGTATATGGCGGGGTTAGCACAGATACGCAGTATTTT.